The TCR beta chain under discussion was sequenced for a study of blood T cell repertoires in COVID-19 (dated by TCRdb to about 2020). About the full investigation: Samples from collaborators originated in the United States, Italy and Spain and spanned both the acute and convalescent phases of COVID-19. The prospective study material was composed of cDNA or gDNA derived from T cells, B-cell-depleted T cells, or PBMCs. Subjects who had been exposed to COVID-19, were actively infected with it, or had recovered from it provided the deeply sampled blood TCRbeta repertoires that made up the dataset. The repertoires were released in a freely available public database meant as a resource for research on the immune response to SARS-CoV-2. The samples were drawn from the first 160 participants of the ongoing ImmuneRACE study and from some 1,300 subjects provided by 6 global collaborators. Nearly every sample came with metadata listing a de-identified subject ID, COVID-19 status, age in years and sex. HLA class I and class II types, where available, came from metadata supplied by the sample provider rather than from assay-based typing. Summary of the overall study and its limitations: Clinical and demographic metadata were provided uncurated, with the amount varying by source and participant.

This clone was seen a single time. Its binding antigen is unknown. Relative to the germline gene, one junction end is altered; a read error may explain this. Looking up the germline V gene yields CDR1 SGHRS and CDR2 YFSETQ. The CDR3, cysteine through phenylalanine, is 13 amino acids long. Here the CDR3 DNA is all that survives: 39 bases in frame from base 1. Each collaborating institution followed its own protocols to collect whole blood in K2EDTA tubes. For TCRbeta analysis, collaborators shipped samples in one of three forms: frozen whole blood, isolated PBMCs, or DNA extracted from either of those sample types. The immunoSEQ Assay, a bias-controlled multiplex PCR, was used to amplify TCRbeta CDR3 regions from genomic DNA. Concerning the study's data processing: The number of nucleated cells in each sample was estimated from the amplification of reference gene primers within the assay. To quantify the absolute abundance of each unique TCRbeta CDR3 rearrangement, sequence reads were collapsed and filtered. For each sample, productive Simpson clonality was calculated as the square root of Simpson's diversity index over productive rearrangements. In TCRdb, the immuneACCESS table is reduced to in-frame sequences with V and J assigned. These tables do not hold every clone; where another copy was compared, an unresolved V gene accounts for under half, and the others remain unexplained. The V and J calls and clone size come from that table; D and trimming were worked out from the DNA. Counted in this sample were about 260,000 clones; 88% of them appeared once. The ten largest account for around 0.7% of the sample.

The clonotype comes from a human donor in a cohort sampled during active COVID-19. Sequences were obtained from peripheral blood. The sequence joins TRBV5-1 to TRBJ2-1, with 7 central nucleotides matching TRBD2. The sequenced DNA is TGCGCCAGCGGCTTAGGTCGGGGGGATGAGCAGTTCTTC. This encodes CASGLGRGDEQFF.